The following is a T cell receptor (beta chain) sequence with its context. Its antigen specificity is not known. A much larger clone lies a single base off, so this may be a read error. The method behind the library was 5' RACE. TCRdb records NextSeq 500 as the sequencer. The TCR library protocol attached a unique molecular identifier to each TCR cDNA molecule to allow correction of PCR and sequencing errors. The original methods were these. TCR identification, UMI-based error correction and CDR3 extraction were all carried out with Decombinator tools. Expanded TCRs were defined as those above a frequency of 2 per 1,000, corresponding to the top 1% of the tumor frequency distribution. Expanded tumor TCRs were classed as regional if statistically deemed absent (corrected P<0.05) from at least one tumor region, otherwise ubiquitous. Renyi diversity was computed with the R vegan package after each repertoire had been subsampled 100 times to 5,000 TCRs. To build CDR3 similarity networks, amino acid triplet string-kernel similarity was used, and CDR3s were connected when their pairwise similarity was above 0.82. TCRdb took the public reads, trimmed them with fastp at Q25, ran MiXCR for clone calling and kept in-frame beta chains. Every CDR3 protein is listed once, alongside the most common genes and DNA of its rows. The V and J calls shown here were made by TCRdb, not taken from the authors' results. This sample has about 17,000 distinct CDR3 sequences in its table, and 6% to 7% of those were observed once. 6.8% of the sample lies in the top ten.

This entry belongs to a study of spatial heterogeneity in lung cancer (dated by TCRdb to between 2019 and 2020). A note on the overall study: Beta-chain transcripts were consistently detected in greater numbers than alpha-chain transcripts, which likely reflects a higher abundance of beta-chain transcripts. A strong correlation was found between TCR transcript counts in tumor regions and a T cell transcriptional module score from matched bulk RNA-seq. In non-small cell lung cancer, the study made a quantitative comparison of TCR alpha and beta repertoires among multiple tumor regions, matched nontumor lung and blood. Both alpha and beta chains were TCR-sequenced in approximately 200 tumor regions, under 80 matched nontumor lung samples and around 50 PBMC samples obtained at surgery. TCR repertoire features were related to nonsynonymous mutation counts determined by whole-exome sequencing of tumor tissue. In the raw uncorrected reads, each unique combination of TCR and UMI appeared more than ten times on average. Paper-wide results and their limitations: Confirming at a functional level the hypothesis that regional TCRs recognize regional mutations was considered to require additional single-cell paired TCR alpha and beta sequencing. TCR-seq coverage of tumor T cells was estimated at only around 6.7% for alpha chains and 13% for beta chains. The count of ubiquitous expanded TCRs correlated with the count of ubiquitous nonsynonymous mutations, and the count of regional expanded TCRs correlated with the count of regional nonsynonymous mutations. The tumor nonsynonymous mutation count correlated with the number of expanded intratumoral alpha and beta TCRs.

Reading the germline V gene gives CDR1 MDHEN and CDR2 SYDVKM. V loses 3 bases of germline sequence and J loses 0 bases, and the interval between the two ends is 14 bases. The CDR3 holds 16 amino acids from the cysteine to the phenylalanine. The retained sequence is limited to the CDR3, 48 bases, with the frame set at the first base. The sample's time point label, in plain terms: sample taken at primary tumor resection. The donors were 65 to 90 patients from the lung TRACERx cohort who had early-stage, untreated non-small cell lung cancer. TCR sequencing used whole RNA extracted from tumor and nontumor lung tissue, or from cryopreserved PBMC samples, without cell sorting. Only patients with enough RNA available from two or more tumor regions were chosen for TCR sequencing. A lung pathologist reviewed the tumor and adjacent nontumor lung specimens before the specimens were selected.

Sequencing used lung tumor tissue, obtained at surgery. The sequence links TRBV28 to TRBJ1-2; there is no confident call for the D gene. The TCR was taken from a male donor with early-stage non-small cell lung cancer. The CDR3 loop reads CASSFSGLQANYGYTF. The DNA sequence is TGTGCCAGCAGTTTTTCCGGACTCCAAGCTAACTATGGCTACACCTTC.